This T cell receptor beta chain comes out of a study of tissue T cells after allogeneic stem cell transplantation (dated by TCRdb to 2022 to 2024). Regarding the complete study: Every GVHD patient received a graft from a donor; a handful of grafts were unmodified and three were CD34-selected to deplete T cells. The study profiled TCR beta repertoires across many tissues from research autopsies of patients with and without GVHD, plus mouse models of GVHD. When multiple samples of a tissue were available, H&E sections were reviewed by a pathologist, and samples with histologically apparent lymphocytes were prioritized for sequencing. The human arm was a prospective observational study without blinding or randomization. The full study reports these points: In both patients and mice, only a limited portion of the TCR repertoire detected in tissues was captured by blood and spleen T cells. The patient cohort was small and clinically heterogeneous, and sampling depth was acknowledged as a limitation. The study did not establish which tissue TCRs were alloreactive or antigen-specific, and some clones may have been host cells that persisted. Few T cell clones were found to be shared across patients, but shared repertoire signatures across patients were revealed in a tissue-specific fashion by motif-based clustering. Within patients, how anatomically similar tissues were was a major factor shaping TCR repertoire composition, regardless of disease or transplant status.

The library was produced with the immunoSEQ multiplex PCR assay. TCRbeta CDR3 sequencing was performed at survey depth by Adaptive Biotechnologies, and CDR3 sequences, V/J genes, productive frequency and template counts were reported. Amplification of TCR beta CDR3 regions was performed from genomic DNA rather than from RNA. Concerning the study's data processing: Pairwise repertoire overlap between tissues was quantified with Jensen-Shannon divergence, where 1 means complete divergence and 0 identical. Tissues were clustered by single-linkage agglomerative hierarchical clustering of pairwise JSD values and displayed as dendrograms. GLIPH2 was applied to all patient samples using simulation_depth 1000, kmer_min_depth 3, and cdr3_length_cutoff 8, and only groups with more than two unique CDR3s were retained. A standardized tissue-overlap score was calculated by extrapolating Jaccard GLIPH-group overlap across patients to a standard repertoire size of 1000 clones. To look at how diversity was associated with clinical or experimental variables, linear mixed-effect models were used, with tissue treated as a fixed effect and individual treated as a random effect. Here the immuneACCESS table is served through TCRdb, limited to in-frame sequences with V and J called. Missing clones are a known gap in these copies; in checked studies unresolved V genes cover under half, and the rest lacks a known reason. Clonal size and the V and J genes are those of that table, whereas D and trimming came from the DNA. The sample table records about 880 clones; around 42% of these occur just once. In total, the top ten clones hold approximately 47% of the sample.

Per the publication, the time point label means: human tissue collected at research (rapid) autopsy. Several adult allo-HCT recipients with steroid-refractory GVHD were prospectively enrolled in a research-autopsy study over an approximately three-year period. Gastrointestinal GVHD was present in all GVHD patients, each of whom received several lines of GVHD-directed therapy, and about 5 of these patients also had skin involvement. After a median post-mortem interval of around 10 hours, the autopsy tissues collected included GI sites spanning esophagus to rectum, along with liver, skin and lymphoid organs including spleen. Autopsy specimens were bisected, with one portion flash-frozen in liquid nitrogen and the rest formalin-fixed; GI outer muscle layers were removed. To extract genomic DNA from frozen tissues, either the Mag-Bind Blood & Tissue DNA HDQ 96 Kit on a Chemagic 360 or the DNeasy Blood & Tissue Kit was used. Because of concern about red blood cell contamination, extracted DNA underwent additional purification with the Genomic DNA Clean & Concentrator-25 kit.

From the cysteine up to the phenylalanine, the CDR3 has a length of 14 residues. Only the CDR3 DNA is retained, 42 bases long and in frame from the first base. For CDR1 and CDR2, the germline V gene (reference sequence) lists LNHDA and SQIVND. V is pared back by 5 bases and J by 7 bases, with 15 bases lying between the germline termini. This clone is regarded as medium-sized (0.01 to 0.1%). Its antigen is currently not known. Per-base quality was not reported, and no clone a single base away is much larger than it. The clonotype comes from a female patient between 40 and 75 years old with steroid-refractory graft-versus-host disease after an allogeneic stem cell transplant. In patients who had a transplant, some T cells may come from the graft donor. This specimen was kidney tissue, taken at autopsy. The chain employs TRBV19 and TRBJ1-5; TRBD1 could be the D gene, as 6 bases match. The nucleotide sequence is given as TGTGCCAGTAGTGATCAGGGGTCAAGGCAGCCCCAGCATTTT. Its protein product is CASSDQGSRQPQHF.